This TCR beta chain was sequenced for a study of Graves' ophthalmopathy and Graves' hyperthyroidism. Study-level results: Its predictions of ophthalmopathy progression gave the model almost 71% sensitivity and 72.22% specificity. Appearing in blood as well were most expanded thyroid clonotypes above 0.001 frequency.

This clonotype has only a few counts. Its matching antigen is unknown. Hyperthyroidism is called stable when no ophthalmopathy develops within 18 months of follow-up. Out of around 9.7 ml of fresh peripheral blood, PBMCs were obtained. Researchers took RNA transcripts and amplified TCR beta CDR3 regions from them. The authors performed first-round RT-PCR with HTBI primers and then a second-round multiplex PCR. One entry per CDR3 protein, called by TCRdb with MiXCR from the multiplex PCR reads. The sample carries about 620,000 distinct CDR3 sequences, 22% recorded once. The sequencing sample was made of peripheral blood. This clonotype was obtained from a woman under 30 with stable Graves' hyperthyroidism. Some clones in this sample may be carry-over from other donors' samples.

The CDR3 is CASSLPTSGQYF. The CDR3 nucleotides read TGTGCCAGCAGCCTCCCGACTAGCGGGCAGTACTTC. The chain couples TRBV13 to TRBJ2-7; 9 bases line up with TRBD2. The CDR3 runs to 12 residues. V dropped 5 bases and J dropped 9; count of bases not matched to a gene: 5. Per germline, CDR1 PRHDT and CDR2 FYEKMQ (reference sequence).